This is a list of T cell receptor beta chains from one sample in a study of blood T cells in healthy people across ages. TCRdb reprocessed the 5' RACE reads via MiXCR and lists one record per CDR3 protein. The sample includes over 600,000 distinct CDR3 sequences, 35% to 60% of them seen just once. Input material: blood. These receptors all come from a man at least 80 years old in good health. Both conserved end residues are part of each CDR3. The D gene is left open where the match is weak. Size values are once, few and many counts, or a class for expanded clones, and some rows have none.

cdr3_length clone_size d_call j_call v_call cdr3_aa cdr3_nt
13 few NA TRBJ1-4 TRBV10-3 CAISVGAGEKLFF TGTGCCATCTCCGTCGGGGCGGGCGAAAAACTGTTTTTT
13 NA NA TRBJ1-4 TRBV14 CASSRKGNEKLFF TGTGCCAGCAGCCGGAAGGGTAATGAAAAACTGTTTTTT
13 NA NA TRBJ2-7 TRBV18 CASSGLLGNEQYF TGTGCCAGCTCGGGCCTACTGGGGAACGAGCAGTACTTC
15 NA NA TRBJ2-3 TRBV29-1 CSVEDMSSGTDTQYF TGCAGCGTTGAAGATATGTCTAGCGGCACAGATACGCAGTATTTT
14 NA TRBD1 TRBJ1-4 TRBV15 CATSIGTVGEKLFF TGTGCCACCAGCATAGGGACAGTGGGTGAAAAACTGTTTTTT
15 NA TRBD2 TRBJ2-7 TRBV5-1 CASSLVLAGEYEQYF TGCGCCAGCAGCTTGGTTCTAGCGGGAGAATACGAGCAGTACTTC
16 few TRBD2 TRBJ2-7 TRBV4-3 CASSHLGTSGSYEQYF TGCGCCAGCAGCCACCTCGGGACTAGCGGGTCCTACGAGCAGTACTTC
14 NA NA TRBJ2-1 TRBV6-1 CAHPGRDNYNEQFF TGTGCCCACCCCGGGCGGGACAACTACAATGAGCAGTTCTTC
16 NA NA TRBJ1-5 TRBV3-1 CASSQDGRQGSQPQHF TGTGCCAGCAGCCAAGATGGCCGGCAGGGGAGCCAGCCCCAGCATTTT
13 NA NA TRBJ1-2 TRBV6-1 CASSEGGYYGYTF TGTGCCAGCAGTGAAGGGGGGTACTATGGCTACACCTTC
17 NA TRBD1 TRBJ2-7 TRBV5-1 CASSLVRSPGQPYEQYF TGCGCCAGCAGCTTGGTGCGGTCTCCGGGACAGCCCTACGAGCAGTACTTC
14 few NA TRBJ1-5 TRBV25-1 CASSEPGLFQPQHF TGTGCCAGCAGTGAGCCAGGGTTATTTCAGCCCCAGCATTTT
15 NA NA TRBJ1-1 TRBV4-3 CASSKRGSGHTEAFF TGCGCCAGCAGCAAAAGGGGATCAGGGCACACTGAAGCTTTCTTT
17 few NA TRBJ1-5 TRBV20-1 CSVYPLRQGIFNQPQHF TGCAGTGTCTACCCACTTAGGCAGGGAATATTCAATCAGCCCCAGCATTTT
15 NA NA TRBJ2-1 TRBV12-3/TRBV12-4 CASSLSQGTGREQFF TGTGCCAGCAGTTTATCCCAGGGTACGGGGCGTGAGCAGTTCTTC
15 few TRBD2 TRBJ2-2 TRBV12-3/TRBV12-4 CACKPGGENTGELFF TGTGCCTGCAAACCCGGGGGGGAGAACACCGGGGAGCTGTTTTTT
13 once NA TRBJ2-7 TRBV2 CATRTETEREQYF TGTGCCACGAGGACGGAGACCGAAAGGGAGCAGTACTTC
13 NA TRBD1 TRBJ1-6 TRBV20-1 CSATGAGNSPLHF TGCAGTGCAACAGGGGCGGGCAATTCACCCCTCCACTTT
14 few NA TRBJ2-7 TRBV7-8 CASSLGQGGAEQYF TGTGCCAGCAGCTTAGGACAGGGAGGTGCCGAGCAGTACTTC
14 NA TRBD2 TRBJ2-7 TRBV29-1 CSVITSGGLYEQYF TGCAGCGTTATTACTAGCGGGGGACTCTACGAGCAGTACTTC
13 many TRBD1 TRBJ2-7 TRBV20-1 CSATGQGGHEQYF TGCAGTGCTACCGGACAGGGGGGCCACGAGCAGTACTTC
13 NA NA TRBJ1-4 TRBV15 CATSRDQGEKLFF TGTGCCACCAGCAGAGATCAGGGGGAAAAACTGTTTTTT
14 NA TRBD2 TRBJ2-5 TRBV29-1 CSVGSGGSAETQYF TGCAGCGTTGGCTCGGGGGGATCGGCAGAGACCCAGTACTTC
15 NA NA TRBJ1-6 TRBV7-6 CASSLDQGTNSPLHF TGTGCCAGCAGCTTAGATCAGGGGACAAATTCACCCCTCCACTTT
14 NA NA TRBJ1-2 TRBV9 CASSVDTGNYGYTF TGTGCCAGCAGCGTAGACACTGGTAACTATGGCTACACCTTC
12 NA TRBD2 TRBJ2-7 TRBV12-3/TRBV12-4 CASTGGTYEQYF TGTGCCAGCACGGGGGGAACCTACGAGCAGTACTTC
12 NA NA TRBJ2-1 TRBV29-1 CSVEDGYNEQFF TGCAGCGTTGAAGACGGCTACAATGAGCAGTTCTTC
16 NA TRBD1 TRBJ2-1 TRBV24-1 CTTSDPGTGEHNEQFF TGTACCACCAGTGATCCCGGGACAGGGGAACACAATGAGCAGTTCTTC
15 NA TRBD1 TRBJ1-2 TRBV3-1 CASSQVDRGVYGYTF TGTGCCAGCAGCCAAGTGGACAGGGGTGTCTATGGCTACACCTTC
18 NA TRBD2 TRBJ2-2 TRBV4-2 CASSQDLTGTSLPGELFF TGTGCCAGCAGCCAAGACCTTACCGGGACTAGTCTGCCCGGGGAGCTGTTTTTT
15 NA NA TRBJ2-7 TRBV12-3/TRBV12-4 CTSSLGVTNSYEQYF TGTACCAGCAGTTTAGGTGTCACCAACTCCTACGAGCAGTACTTC
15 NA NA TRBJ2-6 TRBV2 CASRRGGLGANVLTF TGTGCCAGCAGGAGGGGAGGTTTAGGGGCCAACGTCCTGACTTTC
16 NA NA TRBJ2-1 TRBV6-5 CASTYLGGGAVDEQFF TGTGCCAGCACCTACCTGGGAGGGGGCGCAGTAGATGAGCAGTTCTTC
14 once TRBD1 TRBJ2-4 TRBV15 CATSIGTGSREQYF TGTGCCACCAGCATCGGGACAGGGTCTCGAGAGCAGTACTTC
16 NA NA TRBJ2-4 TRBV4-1 CASSVGDRDFKNIQYF TGCGCCAGCAGCGTTGGCGACAGGGACTTCAAAAACATTCAGTACTTC
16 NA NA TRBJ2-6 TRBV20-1 CSARRKSGSGANVLTF TGCAGTGCTAGACGCAAGTCGGGGTCCGGGGCCAACGTCCTGACTTTC
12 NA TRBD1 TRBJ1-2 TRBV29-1 CSALTGAGVYTF TGCAGCGCACTGACAGGGGCGGGTGTTTACACCTTC
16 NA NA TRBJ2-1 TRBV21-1 CASSRGDRPVHYEQFF TGTGCCAGCAGCAGGGGGGACAGGCCCGTTCACTACGAGCAGTTCTTC
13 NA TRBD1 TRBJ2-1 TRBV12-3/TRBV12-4 CASRGTEVGEQFF TGTGCCAGCAGAGGGACAGAGGTTGGTGAGCAGTTCTTC
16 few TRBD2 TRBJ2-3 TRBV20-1 CSALDGLAGGTDTQYF TGCAGTGCTTTAGACGGACTAGCGGGAGGAACAGATACGCAGTATTTT
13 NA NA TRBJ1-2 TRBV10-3 CAISENASYGYTF TGTGCCATCAGTGAGAATGCCAGTTATGGCTACACCTTC
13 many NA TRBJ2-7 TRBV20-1 CSARDWAGREQYF TGCAGTGCTAGAGATTGGGCAGGGCGCGAGCAGTACTTC
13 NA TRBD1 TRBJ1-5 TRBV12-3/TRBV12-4 CAGTGTVTQPQHF TGTGCCGGCACCGGGACAGTTACTCAGCCCCAGCATTTT
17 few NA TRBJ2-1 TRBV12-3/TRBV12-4 CASRHETPGLNYNEQFF TGTGCCAGCAGGCACGAAACCCCGGGACTCAACTACAATGAGCAGTTCTTC
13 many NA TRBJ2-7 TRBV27 CASSLSHYYEQYF TGTGCCAGCAGTTTATCCCACTACTACGAGCAGTACTTC
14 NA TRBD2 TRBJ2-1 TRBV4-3 CASGGGISYNEQFF TGCGCCAGCGGGGGGGGGATCTCCTACAATGAGCAGTTCTTC
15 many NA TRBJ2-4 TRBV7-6 CASSLMSGPQNIQYF TGTGCCAGCAGCTTAATGTCAGGGCCCCAAAACATTCAGTACTTC
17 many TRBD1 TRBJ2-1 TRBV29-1 CSVESGTGKKGYNEQFF TGCAGCGTTGAGTCCGGGACAGGGAAGAAAGGGTACAATGAGCAGTTCTTC
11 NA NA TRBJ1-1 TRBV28 CASRKNTEAFF TGTGCCAGCAGAAAGAACACTGAAGCTTTCTTT
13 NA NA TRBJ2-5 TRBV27 CASSRDNKETQYF TGTGCCAGCAGTCGGGACAATAAGGAGACCCAGTACTTC
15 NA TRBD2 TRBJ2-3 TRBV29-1 CSAGGGRGDTDTQYF TGCAGCGCTGGTGGGGGACGGGGGGACACAGATACGCAGTATTTT
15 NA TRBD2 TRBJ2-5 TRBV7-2 CASSLAAGPQETQYF TGTGCCAGCAGCTTAGCAGCGGGGCCTCAAGAGACCCAGTACTTC
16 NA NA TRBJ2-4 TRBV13 CASSLDIGLAKNIQYF TGTGCCAGCAGCTTAGACATTGGGTTAGCCAAAAACATTCAGTACTTC
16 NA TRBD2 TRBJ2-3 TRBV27 CASSPRLAGITDTQYF TGTGCCAGCAGTCCTCGACTAGCGGGGATCACAGATACGCAGTATTTT
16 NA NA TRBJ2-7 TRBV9 CASSVGGGQESYEQYF TGTGCCAGCAGCGTCGGGGGGGGACAGGAGTCCTACGAGCAGTACTTC
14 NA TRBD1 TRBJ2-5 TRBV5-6 CASSVGTGVGTQYF TGTGCCAGCAGCGTTGGCACAGGGGTCGGGACCCAGTACTTC
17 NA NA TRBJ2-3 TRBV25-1 CASSGLVRAGSTDTQYF TGTGCCAGCAGTGGCTTAGTGCGGGCAGGGAGCACAGATACGCAGTATTTT
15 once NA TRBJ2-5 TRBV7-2 CASSTGVGGPGTQYF TGTGCCAGCAGCACCGGAGTGGGGGGCCCGGGGACCCAGTACTTC